A single TCR beta chain is shown here with its context. Original handling: Estimation of nucleated cell counts relied on the amplification of reference gene primers. TCRdb's copy holds only in-frame clones and misses some; the assay was immunoSEQ multiplex PCR. V and J calls and clone size come straight from that table; D and trimming were deduced from the DNA. The table lists 180,000 or so clones, approximately 83% of them singletons. The data were taken from a study of blood T cell repertoires in COVID-19. The sample comprised peripheral blood. The clonotype originates from a man between 60 and 75 years old with acute or convalescent COVID-19.

The CDR3 nucleotides read TGCGCCAGCAGCTTGGCAGGGGTAGACCAAGAGACCCAGTACTTC. Protein: CASSLAGVDQETQYF. The genes are TRBV5-1 and TRBJ2-5; D is perhaps TRBD1 (6 bases). V was cut by 0 bases and J by 0 bases, with 9 bases left in between. The CDR3 runs 15 residues. Germline values: CDR1 SGHRS, CDR2 YFSETQ.